These 20 T cell receptor beta chains were all obtained from the same sample, sequenced in a study of early T cells in non-severe SARS-CoV-2 infection. TCRdb passed the 5' RACE reads through MiXCR, listing each CDR3 protein once. The sample holds 43,000 or so distinct CDR3 sequences, roughly 7.3% seen once. The sequenced sample was whole blood. The source of these receptors is an adult who was a healthcare worker with PCR-confirmed SARS-CoV-2 infection or an uninfected control (not recorded which).

This clonotype showed up many times. This chain connects TRBV10-3 to TRBJ2-3; 13 bases map to TRBD2. CDR3 length: 15 amino acids. Germline lookup yields CDR1 ENHRY and CDR2 SYGVKD. The ends lost 7 bases at V and 4 bases at J; junction bases unmatched: 5. CDR3 residues: CAINQGLAGSDTQYF. The CDR3 coding sequence is TGTGCCATCAACCAGGGACTAGCGGGGTCAGATACGCAGTATTTT.

The chain has TRBV7-9 and TRBJ2-1, with D maybe TRBD2 (5 bases). The CDR3 has 13 residues. V lost 5 bases and J lost 4, with 9 bases in between. From germline, CDR1 is SEHNR and CDR2 FQNEAQ (reference sequence). DNA of the CDR3: TGTGCCAGCAGCCTACTAGATTACAATGAGCAGTTCTTC. Translated: CASSLLDYNEQFF.

This clonotype showed up many times. This chain joins TRBV2 and TRBJ2-2, with no clear D. The CDR3 extends over 13 amino acids. Per germline, CDR1 SNHLY and CDR2 FYNNEI. V was shortened by 5 bases and J by 9 bases, with 13 bases between the two germline ends. CDR3 sequence reads: CASSQTVAWELFF. The DNA of the CDR3 is TGTGCCAGCAGTCAGACGGTTGCATGGGAGCTGTTTTTT.

This clonotype was counted at least ten times. V and J are TRBV25-1 and TRBJ2-1, with D uncertain. V shed 6 bases and J shed 4 bases, with 4 bases lying between them. The germline gives CDR1 MGHDK, CDR2 SYGVNS. The CDR3 spans 11 residues. In DNA form, the CDR3 reads TGTGCCAGCAGAGATTACAATGAGCAGTTCTTC. This encodes CASRDYNEQFF.

This clonotype was recorded at least ten times. The chain couples TRBV12-3 or TRBV12-4 to TRBJ2-3; TRBD1 might be the D (5 bases). V dropped 1 base and J dropped 2 bases, with 7 bases sitting between them. This CDR3 contains 14 residues. CDR3 protein: CASSLGQTTDTQYF. The CDR3 DNA sequence: TGTGCCAGCAGTTTAGGACAGACCACAGATACGCAGTATTTT.

The chain uses TRBV12-3 or TRBV12-4 and TRBJ1-5; D is perhaps TRBD1 (5 bases). The CDR3 extends over 11 amino acids. Trimming removed 5 bases from V and 12 bases from J, with 11 bases in between. DNA for the CDR3: TGTGCCAGCAGTAGTCAGGGAGACCAGCATTTT. Protein: CASSSQGDQHF.

This clonotype was recorded many times. The rearrangement uses TRBV7-2 and TRBJ2-4, with TRBD1 as a possible D gene (6 bases). Between the trimmed V and J ends, which lost 5 bases and 8 bases, there was a span of 16 bases. The CDR3 is 14 amino acids. The germline V gene has CDR1 SGHTA and CDR2 FQGNSA. CDR3 in DNA: TGTGCCAGCAGCCTTAACAGGGACCCGGACATTCAGTACTTC. Translating gives CASSLNRDPDIQYF.

The V call is TRBV7-9, the J call TRBJ2-3; 7 bases are shared with TRBD2. Germline values: CDR1 SEHNR, CDR2 FQNEAQ (reference sequence). After removal of 5 bases from V and 3 bases from J, the junction contained 14 bases not matched to a gene. This CDR3 has 17 amino acids. CDR3 protein: CASSLGREGSGTDTQYF. CDR3 sequence (DNA): TGTGCCAGCAGCCTAGGGAGGGAGGGAAGCGGAACAGATACGCAGTATTTT.

The chain employs TRBV6-5 and TRBJ1-5, with D unclear. The germline V gene has CDR1 MNHEY and CDR2 SVGAGI. Deletions cut 6 bases from V and 5 bases from J, with 17 bases between. The CDR3 extends over 15 amino acids. The DNA for the CDR3 is TGTGCCAGCAGGCAGGCGGGTGGGGTTGATCAGCCCCAGCATTTT. Protein: CASRQAGGVDQPQHF.

This clonotype was recorded many times. The chain uses TRBV20-1 and TRBJ2-1; D unclear. In germline, CDR1 is DFQATT, CDR2 SNEGSKA (reference sequence). The V gene lost 6 bases and the J gene lost 3 bases, with 18 bases spanning the gap. This CDR3 is 15 amino acids long. The CDR3 DNA sequence: TGCAGTGCCCTCGATAATCCAATGCGCTACAATGAGCAGTTCTTC. It is translated as CSALDNPMRYNEQFF.

This clonotype was picked up a small number of times. V is TRBV29-1 and J is TRBJ2-3; the D gene is possibly TRBD2 (7 bases). Deletions cut 7 bases from V and 2 bases from J, with 13 bases between. Germline CDR1 is SQVTM and CDR2 is ANQGSEA. The CDR3 is 13 amino acids. The CDR3 nucleotides are TGCAGCGCAAGGGGGGGGGCCACAGATACGCAGTATTTT. The encoded protein is CSARGGATDTQYF.

The chain uses TRBV19 and TRBJ2-3; TRBD1 matches 9 bases. With 9 bases clipped from V and 3 bases from J, the junction kept 4 bases outside the gene matches. Germline CDR1 reads LNHDA; CDR2 reads SQIVND (reference sequence). This CDR3 has 13 amino acids. CDR3 sequence reads: CASRDRATDTQYF. Here the CDR3 DNA reads TGTGCCAGCCGGGACAGGGCGACAGATACGCAGTATTTT. The entire variable domain, with the rest obtained from reference TRBV19 and TRBJ2-3, is as follows: DGGITQSPKYLFRKEGQNVTLSCEQNLNHDAMYWYRQDPGQGLRLIYYSQIVNDFQKGDIAEGYSVSREKKESFPLTVTSAQKNPTAFYLCASRDRATDTQYFGPGTRLTVL.

V usage is TRBV4-3 and J usage is TRBJ1-5; no clear D gene. Deletions cut 1 base from V and 2 bases from J, with 24 bases between. The CDR3 length is 20 residues. From germline, CDR1 is LGHNA and CDR2 YSLEER. CDR3 sequence: CASSQVPINLAQEGNQPQHF. The CDR3 bases are TGCGCCAGCAGCCAAGTACCGATTAATTTAGCTCAGGAGGGCAATCAGCCCCAGCATTTT.

In DNA, the CDR3 is TGTGCCAGCAGCCAAGGAGCGGCGTCGAACACTGAAGCTTTCTTT. It specifies CASSQGAASNTEAFF. This chain uses TRBV4-2 with TRBJ1-1; D gene uncertain. Trimming pared 1 base from V and 1 base from J, leaving 10 bases between. Germline CDR1 is LGHNA and CDR2 is YNFKEQ. The CDR3 consists of 15 residues.

This clonotype was observed a handful of times. V usage is TRBV28 and J usage is TRBJ2-7; D possibly corresponds to TRBD1 (5 bases). The CDR3 length is 14 residues. V lost 5 bases and J lost 4, with 15 bases in between. Germline CDR1 is MDHEN and CDR2 is SYDVKM. The CDR3 reads CASSPPGSGYEQYF. CDR3 sequence (DNA): TGTGCCAGCAGTCCCCCAGGGTCAGGTTACGAGCAGTACTTC.

This clonotype was counted ten times or more. This rearrangement joins TRBV7-2 to TRBJ2-3; D call uncertain. Trimming removed 5 bases from V and 4 bases from J, with 13 bases in between. Germline V gene data show CDR1 as SGHTA and CDR2 as FQGNSA. This CDR3 spans 14 amino acids. The CDR3 protein is CASSQSYGPDTQYF. The CDR3 DNA follows: TGTGCCAGCAGCCAATCTTATGGTCCAGATACGCAGTATTTT.

This clonotype was counted between two and nine times. V is TRBV28 and J is TRBJ2-2; D unresolved. The CDR3 has 16 residues. Germline CDR1 and CDR2: MDHEN and SYDVKM. V was trimmed by 1 base and J by 4 bases, leaving 13 bases between them. The CDR3 loop is CASSLSSWASTGELFF. The CDR3 DNA reads TGTGCCAGCAGTTTATCATCCTGGGCGAGCACCGGGGAGCTGTTTTTT.

This clonotype was recorded at least ten times. This chain joins TRBV10-3 and TRBJ2-7; TRBD1 matches at 9 bases. CDR1 and CDR2 (germline): ENHRY, SYGVKD. This CDR3 spans 13 amino acids. V lost 4 bases, J lost 7 bases, and 5 bases stayed unmatched. Here the CDR3 DNA reads TGTGCCATCAGTGGCGGACAGGGGTTGGAGCAGTACTTC. Translated, it gives CAISGGQGLEQYF.

The V gene is TRBV6-5, the J gene TRBJ2-7; D tentatively fits TRBD1 or TRBD2 (7 bases each). Germline CDR1 MNHEY, CDR2 SVGAGI. V lost 9 bases to trimming and J lost 7 bases, with 19 bases between them. The CDR3 runs 13 residues. CDR3 sequence reads: CASGTGEGAEQYF. CDR3 bases: TGTGCCAGTGGAACAGGGGAGGGAGCTGAGCAGTACTTC.

This clonotype was counted many times. The chain employs TRBV19 and TRBJ1-2; D is unclear. Germline CDR1 and CDR2: LNHDA and SQIVND (reference sequence). V lost 5 bases and J 0 bases, leaving 13 bases between the germline ends. The CDR3 has 15 residues. The CDR3 loop is CASSPIPLANYGYTF. The CDR3 DNA reads TGTGCCAGTAGTCCAATCCCGTTAGCTAACTATGGCTACACCTTC.